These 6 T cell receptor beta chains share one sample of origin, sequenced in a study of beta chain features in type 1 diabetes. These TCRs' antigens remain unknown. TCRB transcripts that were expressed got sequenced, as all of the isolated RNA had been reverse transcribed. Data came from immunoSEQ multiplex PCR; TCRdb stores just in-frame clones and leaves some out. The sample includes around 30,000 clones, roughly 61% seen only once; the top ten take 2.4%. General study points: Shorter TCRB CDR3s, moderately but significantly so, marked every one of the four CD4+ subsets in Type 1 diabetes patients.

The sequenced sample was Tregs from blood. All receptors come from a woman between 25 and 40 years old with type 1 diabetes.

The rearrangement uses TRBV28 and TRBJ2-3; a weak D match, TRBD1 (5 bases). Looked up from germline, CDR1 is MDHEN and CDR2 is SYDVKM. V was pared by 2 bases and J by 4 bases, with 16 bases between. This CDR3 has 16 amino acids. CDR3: CASSLPRVGIADTQYF. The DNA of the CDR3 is TGTGCCAGCAGTTTACCCAGGGTAGGAATCGCAGATACGCAGTATTTT.

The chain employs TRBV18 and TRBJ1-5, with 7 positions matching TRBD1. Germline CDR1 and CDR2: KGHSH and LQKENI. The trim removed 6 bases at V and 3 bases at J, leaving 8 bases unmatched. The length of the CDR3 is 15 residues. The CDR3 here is CASSRTGVSNQPQHF. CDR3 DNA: TGTGCCAGCTCTAGAACAGGGGTTTCCAATCAGCCCCAGCATTTT.

As DNA, the CDR3 is TGTGCCAGCAGTTTAGTGAGTCGACAAGAGACCCAGTACTTC. It yields the protein CASSLVSRQETQYF. The chain joins TRBV28 to TRBJ2-5, with unresolved D. Germline lookup yields CDR1 MDHEN and CDR2 SYDVKM. The CDR3 is 14 residues long. The V gene lost 2 bases and the J gene lost 2 bases, with 9 bases spanning the gap.

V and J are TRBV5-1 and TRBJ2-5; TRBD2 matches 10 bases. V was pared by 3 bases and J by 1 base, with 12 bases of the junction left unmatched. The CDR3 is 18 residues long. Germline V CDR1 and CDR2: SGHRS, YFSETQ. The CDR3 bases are TGCGCCAGCAGCTCATACGGTGGAAGGACTAGCGGCCAAGAGACCCAGTACTTC. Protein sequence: CASSSYGGRTSGQETQYF.

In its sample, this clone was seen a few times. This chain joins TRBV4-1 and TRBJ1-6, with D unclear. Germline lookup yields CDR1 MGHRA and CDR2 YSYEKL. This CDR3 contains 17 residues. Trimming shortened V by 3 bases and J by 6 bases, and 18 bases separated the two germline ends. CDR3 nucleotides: TGCGCCAGCAGCCAGTGGAGGGAGAGCTCCAGTAATTCACCCCTCCACTTT. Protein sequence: CASSQWRESSSNSPLHF.

The CDR3 here is CAISAGTTVDGYTF. The CDR3 DNA follows: TGTGCCATCAGCGCCGGGACAACGGTAGATGGCTACACCTTC. This rearrangement joins TRBV10-3 to TRBJ1-2; TRBD1 is a possible D gene (6 bases). Per the germline V gene, CDR1 is ENHRY and CDR2 is SYGVKD. The CDR3 runs 14 residues. Trimming removed 6 bases from V and 6 bases from J, with 17 bases in between.